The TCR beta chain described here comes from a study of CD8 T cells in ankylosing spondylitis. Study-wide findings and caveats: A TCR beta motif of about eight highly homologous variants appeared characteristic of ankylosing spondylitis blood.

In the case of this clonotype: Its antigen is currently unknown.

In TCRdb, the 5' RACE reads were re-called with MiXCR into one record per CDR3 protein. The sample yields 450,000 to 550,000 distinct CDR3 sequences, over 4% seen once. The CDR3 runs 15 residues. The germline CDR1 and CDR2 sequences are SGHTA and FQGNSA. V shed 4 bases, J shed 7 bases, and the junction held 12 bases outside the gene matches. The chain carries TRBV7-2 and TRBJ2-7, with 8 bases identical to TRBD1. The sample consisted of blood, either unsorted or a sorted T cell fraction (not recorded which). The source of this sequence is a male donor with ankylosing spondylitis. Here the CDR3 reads CASSSLGIRGQEQYF. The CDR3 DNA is TGTGCCAGCAGCTCACTGGGGATCAGGGGGCAAGAGCAGTACTTC.